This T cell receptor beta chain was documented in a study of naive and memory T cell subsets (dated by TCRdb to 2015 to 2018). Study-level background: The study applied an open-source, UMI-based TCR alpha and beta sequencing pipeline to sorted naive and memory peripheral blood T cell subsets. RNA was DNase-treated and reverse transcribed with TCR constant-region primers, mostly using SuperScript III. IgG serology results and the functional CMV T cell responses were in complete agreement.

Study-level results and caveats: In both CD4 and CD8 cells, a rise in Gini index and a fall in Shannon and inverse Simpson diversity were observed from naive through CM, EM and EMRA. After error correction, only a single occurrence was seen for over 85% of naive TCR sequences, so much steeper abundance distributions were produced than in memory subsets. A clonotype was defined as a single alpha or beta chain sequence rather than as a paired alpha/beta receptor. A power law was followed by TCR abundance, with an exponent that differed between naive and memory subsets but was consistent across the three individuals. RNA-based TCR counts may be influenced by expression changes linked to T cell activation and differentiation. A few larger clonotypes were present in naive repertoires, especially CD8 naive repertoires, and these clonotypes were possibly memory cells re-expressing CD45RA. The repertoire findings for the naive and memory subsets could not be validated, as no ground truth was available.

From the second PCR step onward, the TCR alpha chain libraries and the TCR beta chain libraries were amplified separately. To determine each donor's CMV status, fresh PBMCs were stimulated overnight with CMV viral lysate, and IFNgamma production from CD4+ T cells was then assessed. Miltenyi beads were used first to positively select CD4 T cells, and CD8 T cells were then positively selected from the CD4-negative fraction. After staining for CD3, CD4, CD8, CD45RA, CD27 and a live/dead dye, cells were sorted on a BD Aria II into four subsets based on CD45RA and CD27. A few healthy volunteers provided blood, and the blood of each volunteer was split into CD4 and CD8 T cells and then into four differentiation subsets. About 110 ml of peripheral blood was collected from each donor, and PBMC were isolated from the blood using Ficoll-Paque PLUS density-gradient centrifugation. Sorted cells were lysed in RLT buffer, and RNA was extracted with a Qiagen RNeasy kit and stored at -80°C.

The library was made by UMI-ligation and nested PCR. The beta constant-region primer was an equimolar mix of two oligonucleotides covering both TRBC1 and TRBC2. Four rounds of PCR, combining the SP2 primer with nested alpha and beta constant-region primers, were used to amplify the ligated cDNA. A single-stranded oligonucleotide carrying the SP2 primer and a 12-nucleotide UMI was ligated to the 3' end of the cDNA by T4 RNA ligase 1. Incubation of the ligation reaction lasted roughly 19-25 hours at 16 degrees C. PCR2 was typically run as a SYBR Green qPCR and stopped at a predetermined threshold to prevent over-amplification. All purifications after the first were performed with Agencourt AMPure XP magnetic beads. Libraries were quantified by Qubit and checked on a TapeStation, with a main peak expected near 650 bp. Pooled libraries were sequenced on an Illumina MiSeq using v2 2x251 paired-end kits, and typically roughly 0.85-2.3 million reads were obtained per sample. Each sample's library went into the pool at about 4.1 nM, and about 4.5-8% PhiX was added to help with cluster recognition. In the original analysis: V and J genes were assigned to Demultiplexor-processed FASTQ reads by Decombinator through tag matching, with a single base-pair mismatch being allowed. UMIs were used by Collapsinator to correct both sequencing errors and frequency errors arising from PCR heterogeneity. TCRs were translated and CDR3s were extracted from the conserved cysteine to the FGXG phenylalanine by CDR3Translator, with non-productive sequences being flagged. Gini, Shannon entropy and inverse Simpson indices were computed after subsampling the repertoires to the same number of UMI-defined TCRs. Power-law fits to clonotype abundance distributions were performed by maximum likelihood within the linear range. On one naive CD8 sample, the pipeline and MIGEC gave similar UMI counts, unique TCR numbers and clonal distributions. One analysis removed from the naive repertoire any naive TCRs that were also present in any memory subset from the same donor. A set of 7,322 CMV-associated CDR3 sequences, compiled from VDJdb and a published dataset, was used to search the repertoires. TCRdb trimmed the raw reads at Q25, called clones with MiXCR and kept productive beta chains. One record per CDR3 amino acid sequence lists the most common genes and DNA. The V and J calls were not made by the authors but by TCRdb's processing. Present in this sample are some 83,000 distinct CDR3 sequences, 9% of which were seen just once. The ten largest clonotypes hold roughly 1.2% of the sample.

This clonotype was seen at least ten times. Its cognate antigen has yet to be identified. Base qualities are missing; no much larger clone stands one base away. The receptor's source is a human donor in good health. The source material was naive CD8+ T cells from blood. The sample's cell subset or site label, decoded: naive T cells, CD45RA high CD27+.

In nucleotides, the sequence is TGCGCCAGCAGCCTCACAGGGGGACAGCCCCAGCATTTT. Its translation reads: CASSLTGGQPQHF. The rearrangement combines TRBV4-1 with TRBJ1-5; 8 bases in between match TRBD1. V is trimmed back by 4 bases and J by 7 bases, and the junction contains 3 bases that no gene match accounts for. The CDR3 contains 13 residues, cysteine and phenylalanine counted. Only CDR3 DNA remains: 39 bases, in frame from the first base. CDR1 and CDR2, per the germline V gene, are MGHRA and YSYEKL.